The source of this T cell receptor beta chain is a study of OX40 agonist ivuxolimab in advanced cancers. TCRdb's copy holds only in-frame clones and misses some; the assay was immunoSEQ multiplex PCR. The sample lists more than 60,000 clones; roughly 81% were seen once. Unmatched junction bases numbered 5, after V lost 1 base and J lost 1 base. Germline loops: CDR1 MGHRA, CDR2 YSYEKL. The CDR3 is 17 amino acids. This receptor was obtained from an adult with an advanced solid tumor such as melanoma, head and neck, liver or kidney cancer. The chain links TRBV4-1 to TRBJ2-1; 9 bases align to TRBD2. The sample in question was CD4+ or CD8+ T cells sorted from blood, obtained in a trial of the OX40 agonist ivuxolimab. CDR3 sequence (DNA): TGCGCCAGCAGCCAAGTTATGGGACTAGCATCCTACAATGAGCAGTTCTTC. Translating gives CASSQVMGLASYNEQFF.